One sample yielded the 8 T cell receptor beta chains listed below, sequenced in a study of blood T cell repertoires in COVID-19 (dated by TCRdb to about 2020). Receptor libraries were prepared by the immunoSEQ multiplex PCR assay. In TCRdb, the immuneACCESS table is reduced to in-frame sequences with V and J assigned. These tables do not hold every clone; where another copy was compared, an unresolved V gene accounts for under half, and the others remain unexplained. The sample yields 220,000 or so clones; 80% to 90% were counted once. Less than 20% of the sample is in the top ten clones. Sequencing was performed on peripheral blood. All receptors derive from a man under 40 with active or convalescent COVID-19.

The V gene is TRBV2, the J gene TRBJ2-7; TRBD2 agrees at 13 bases. Germline lookup yields CDR1 SNHLY and CDR2 FYNNEI. This CDR3 has 14 amino acids. The ends lost 8 bases at V and 5 bases at J; junction bases unmatched: 6. The CDR3 sequence is CASLRGLAGDEQYF. The CDR3, as DNA: TGTGCCAGCCTTCGAGGACTAGCGGGGGACGAGCAGTACTTC.

This clone came up a few times. The V gene is TRBV7-2, the J gene TRBJ2-3, with TRBD2 as a possible D gene (5 bases). Between the trimmed V and J ends, which lost 2 bases and 6 bases, there was a span of 12 bases. This CDR3 comprises 14 residues. The germline CDR1 and CDR2 sequences are SGHTA and FQGNSA. The CDR3 DNA follows: TGTGCCAGCAGCTTATACGGGAATTCGGATACGCAGTATTTT. Amino acid sequence: CASSLYGNSDTQYF.

This chain joins TRBV28 and TRBJ2-5; 13 nucleotides match TRBD2. The CDR3 has 15 amino acids. Trimming at V came to 6 bases and at J to 3 bases, leaving 4 bases not matched to a gene. Germline V gene data show CDR1 as MDHEN and CDR2 as SYDVKM. The DNA for the CDR3 is TGTGCCAGCAGCACGGGACTAGCGGGGAAAGAGACCCAGTACTTC. This gives the protein CASSTGLAGKETQYF.

The V and J genes are TRBV5-1 and TRBJ2-3; 8 positions match TRBD1. This CDR3 has 15 residues. J lost 1 base, V lost 6 bases, and 7 bases had no gene match. Germline V gives CDR1 SGHRS, CDR2 YFSETQ. For the CDR3, the DNA is TGCGCCAGCAACGCAGGGGGCGGCGGCACAGATACGCAGTATTTT. Translation: CASNAGGGGTDTQYF.

The chain uses TRBV21-1 and TRBJ2-7; TRBD1, as called in the table, went unchecked against the DNA. TRBV21-1 is a known pseudogene. The CDR3 consists of 15 residues. DNA of the CDR3: TGTGCCAGCAGCAAAAGGCGGACAGGGCGGGACGAGCAGTACTTC. Translated: CASSKRRTGRDEQYF.

This chain uses TRBV13 with TRBJ1-1; D ambiguous. CDR1 and CDR2 (germline): PRHDT, FYEKMQ (reference sequence). The CDR3 sequence is 15 residues long. Trimming removed 3 bases at V and 2 bases at J, with 13 bases between. CDR3: CASSLGTDINTEAFF. CDR3 nucleotide sequence: TGTGCCAGCAGCTTGGGTACAGATATCAACACTGAAGCTTTCTTT.

This clone was seen only a few times. The chain employs TRBV7-9 and TRBJ2-3; D remains ambiguous. V lost 4 bases, J lost 4 bases, and 3 bases lay in between. The CDR3 consists of 11 residues. Germline V lookup: CDR1 SEHNR, CDR2 FQNEAQ (reference sequence). The CDR3 is CASSYSDTQYF. The CDR3 region has the DNA TGTGCCAGCAGCTACTCAGATACGCAGTATTTT. The whole variable domain, remainder taken from reference TRBV7-9 and TRBJ2-3, is DTGVSQNPRHKITKRGQNVTFRCDPISEHNRLYWYRQTLGQGPEFLTYFQNEAQLEKSRLLSDRFSAERPKGSFSTLEIQRTEQGDSAMYLCASSYSDTQYFGPGTRLTVL.

The chain is built from TRBV30 and TRBJ2-7; 7 bases line up with TRBD1. The CDR3 loop spans 17 amino acids. V lost 0 bases, J lost 0 bases, and 11 bases stayed unmatched. Germline CDR1 is GTSNPN and CDR2 is SVGIG (reference sequence). DNA of the CDR3: TGTGCCTGGAGTGTACGACCAGACAGGGCTTACTCCTACGAGCAGTACTTC. Residues: CAWSVRPDRAYSYEQYF.